The 28 T cell receptor beta chains listed next were all sequenced from one sample in a study of blood T cells in healthy people across ages. PCR was performed a second time for about 7 to 11 cycles using a sample-barcoded 5' primer and a J-beta primer mix. TCRdb reanalysed the 5' RACE reads using MiXCR and keeps one entry per CDR3 protein. The sample comprises some 1.6 million distinct CDR3 sequences, roughly 32% of which are singletons, and 10% to 12% rests with the top ten. Specimen: blood. The receptors come from a woman under 40 in good health.

The chain employs TRBV10-3 and TRBJ2-2, with TRBD2 matching 9 bases. The CDR3 covers 16 residues. The germline CDR1 and CDR2 sequences are ENHRY and SYGVKD. J gave up 4 bases and V 6 bases, and 9 bases lay outside the gene matches. This CDR3 is CAISPFSGSRTGELFF. The CDR3 DNA sequence: TGTGCCATCAGCCCTTTTAGCGGGAGTCGCACCGGGGAGCTGTTTTTT.

This sequence joins TRBV3-1 and TRBJ2-3; 7 nucleotides agree with TRBD2. The CDR3 extends over 16 amino acids. Trimming removed 4 bases from V and 2 bases from J; junction bases left unmatched: 9. From germline, CDR1 is LGHDT and CDR2 YNNKEL (reference sequence). The CDR3 nucleotides read TGTGCCAGCAGCCCCCGCTTAGCGGGTACCACAGATACGCAGTATTTT. This sequence encodes CASSPRLAGTTDTQYF.

V gene TRBV7-6 combines with J gene TRBJ1-1; D unclear. The germline V gene has CDR1 SGHVS and CDR2 FNYEAQ. Trimming took off 1 base at V and 1 base at J, with 10 bases between the two ends. This CDR3 comprises 15 residues. The CDR3 region has the DNA TGTGCCAGCAGCTTAGGCCTGGGTACGAACACTGAAGCTTTCTTT. Residues: CASSLGLGTNTEAFF.

The table lists this clonotype with a few counts. CDR3: CASSQDRNEKLFF. The CDR3 DNA follows: TGTGCCAGCAGTCAAGACAGAAATGAAAAACTGTTTTTT. This sequence joins TRBV25-1 and TRBJ1-4; D may be TRBD1 (5 bases). The V end lost 5 bases, the J end lost 5 bases, and 9 bases lay between the germline ends. In germline, CDR1 is MGHDK, CDR2 SYGVNS. This CDR3 has 13 amino acids. The full variable domain, in which reference TRBV25-1 and TRBJ1-4 provide the parts outside the CDR3, is EADIYQTPRYLVIGTGKKITLECSQTMGHDKMYWYQQDPGMELHLIHYSYGVNSTEKGDLSSESTVSRIRTEHFPLTLESARPSHTSQYLCASSQDRNEKLFFGSGTQLSVL.

This clonotype came up many times. The gene calls are TRBV11-2 and TRBJ2-1, with 11 nucleotides matching TRBD1. The germline CDR1 and CDR2 sequences are SGHAT and FQNNGV. With V trimmed by 5 bases and J by 7 bases, 10 bases remained unmatched. The CDR3 is 16 amino acids. The CDR3 coding sequence is TGTGCCAGCAGCCCGCTTTGGGGACAGGGGGGGAATGAGCAGTTCTTC. Encoded protein: CASSPLWGQGGNEQFF.

In this sample, this clonotype turned up many times. CDR3 coding DNA: TGCAGTGCTAGACGGGATAGCAATCAGCCCCAGCATTTT. Protein sequence: CSARRDSNQPQHF. The J gene is TRBJ1-5, the V gene TRBV20-1; D gene ambiguous. Trimming stripped 2 bases from V and 0 bases from J, with 5 bases between. Germline V gives CDR1 DFQATT, CDR2 SNEGSKA (reference sequence). This CDR3 region has 13 residues.

The chain combines TRBV7-9 with TRBJ1-4; 11 nucleotides match TRBD1. The germline gives CDR1 SEHNR, CDR2 FQNEAQ (reference sequence). There are 15 residues in the CDR3. The ends lost 5 bases at V and 8 bases at J; junction bases unmatched: 7. The CDR3 here is CASSRRTGGLEKLFF. CDR3 nucleotides: TGTGCCAGCAGCCGTCGGACAGGGGGCTTGGAAAAACTGTTTTTT.

The CDR3 is CASSLELAEGSREQYF. Written as DNA, the CDR3 is TGTGCCAGCAGCTTAGAGCTAGCGGAGGGGTCTCGGGAGCAGTACTTC. V and J are TRBV5-5 and TRBJ2-4, with 7 positions matching TRBD2. After removal of 2 bases from V and 13 bases from J, the junction contained 18 bases not matched to a gene. The germline CDR1 and CDR2 sequences are SGHKS and YYEKEE (reference sequence). CDR3 length equals 16 residues.

The rearrangement links TRBV30 to TRBJ2-1; perhaps TRBD1 as D (5 bases). Trimming took 0 bases from V and 5 from J, leaving 11 bases between them. Germline-derived CDR1 and CDR2 are GTSNPN and SVGIG (reference sequence). The CDR3 has 14 amino acids. The CDR3 bases are TGTGCCTGGAGTGTAGGCAGGGCGCACAATGAGCAGTTCTTC. Protein sequence: CAWSVGRAHNEQFF. Full variable domain (missing parts from reference TRBV30 and TRBJ2-1): SQTIHQWPATLVQPVGSPLSLECTVEGTSNPNLYWYRQAAGRGLQLLFYSVGIGQISSEVPQNLSASRPQDRQFILSSKKLLLSDSGFYLCAWSVGRAHNEQFFGPGTRLTVL.

The chain couples TRBV20-1 to TRBJ2-1, with D possibly being TRBD1 (6 bases). Trimming took 7 bases from V and 13 from J, leaving 29 bases between them. CDR1 is DFQATT, CDR2 SNEGSKA, per germline (reference sequence). CDR3 length: 15 residues. CDR3 in amino acids: CSVELIQGHQETQFF. The CDR3 DNA sequence: TGCAGTGTCGAGCTTATTCAGGGACACCAAGAGACCCAGTTCTTC.

The V gene is TRBV20-1, the J gene TRBJ2-7, with TRBD1 identical over 10 bases. Germline values: CDR1 DFQATT, CDR2 SNEGSKA (reference sequence). The CDR3 is 14 residues long. Trimming at V came to 5 bases and at J to 7 bases, leaving 11 bases not matched to a gene. The chain's CDR3 is CSALARQGAKEQYF. Here the CDR3 DNA reads TGCAGTGCTCTAGCCCGACAGGGGGCGAAGGAGCAGTACTTC.

This clonotype was counted at least ten times. V usage is TRBV27 and J usage is TRBJ2-6; D not certain. This CDR3 is built from 15 residues. From germline, CDR1 is MNHEY and CDR2 SMNVEV (reference sequence). V was clipped by 4 bases and J by 0 bases, with 7 bases between them. The CDR3 loop is CASSSPTSGANVLTF. The CDR3 coding sequence is TGTGCCAGCAGTTCCCCAACCTCTGGGGCCAACGTCCTGACTTTC.

This clonotype has only a few counts. The chain joins TRBV11-2 to TRBJ2-1, with 7 bases that match TRBD2. V dropped 0 bases and J dropped 4; count of bases not matched to a gene: 6. In germline, CDR1 is SGHAT, CDR2 FQNNGV. The CDR3 covers 16 residues. CDR3 sequence reads: CASSLDGGSRYNEQFF. The CDR3 coding sequence is TGTGCCAGCAGCTTAGATGGCGGGAGTAGGTACAATGAGCAGTTCTTC.

V and J are TRBV11-2 and TRBJ1-2; D may be TRBD1 (5 bases). Looked up from germline, CDR1 is SGHAT and CDR2 is FQNNGV. Trimming stripped 5 bases from V and 6 bases from J, with 10 bases between. This CDR3 region has 12 residues. CDR3 region: CASSRGNDGYTF. In DNA form, the CDR3 reads TGTGCCAGCAGCCGGGGGAACGATGGCTACACCTTC.

This chain connects TRBV20-1 to TRBJ2-7, with D possibly TRBD1 on 5 matching bases. The CDR3 extends over 15 amino acids. Germline CDR1 DFQATT, CDR2 SNEGSKA (reference sequence). The germline V and J ends were trimmed by 5 bases and 6 bases, with 23 bases remaining between them. CDR3 residues: CSAGLGGQVLGEQYF. The CDR3 coding sequence is TGCAGTGCTGGCTTAGGTGGACAAGTGCTCGGCGAGCAGTACTTC.

The chain has TRBV28 and TRBJ2-1; D may be TRBD2 (6 bases). Trimming shortened V by 10 bases and J by 5 bases, and 21 bases separated the two germline ends. Per germline, CDR1 MDHEN and CDR2 SYDVKM. The CDR3 is made up of 15 amino acids. The CDR3 DNA is TGTGCCAACAACCCCTCCGGGACTGTAAACAATGAGCAGTTCTTC. This sequence encodes CANNPSGTVNNEQFF.

V is TRBV11-2 and J is TRBJ2-5; D may be TRBD2 (7 bases). Per the germline V gene, CDR1 is SGHAT and CDR2 is FQNNGV. The CDR3 loop spans 17 amino acids. The V end lost 1 base, the J end lost 3 bases, and 18 bases lay between the germline ends. The CDR3 bases are TGTGCCAGCAGCTTAGGCGGGTGGCGGGGGCCTGAAGAGACCCAGTACTTC. Its translation: CASSLGGWRGPEETQYF.

This clonotype appeared a few times. The chain has TRBV25-1 and TRBJ1-2; 8 nucleotides agree with TRBD1. Germline CDR1 MGHDK, CDR2 SYGVNS. The CDR3 covers 14 residues. J lost 4 bases, V lost 5 bases, and 6 bases had no gene match. The CDR3 DNA is TGTGCCAGCAGTAGTGCAGGGGGCGGCTATGGCTACACCTTC. It translates to CASSSAGGGYGYTF.

V and J are TRBV20-1 and TRBJ2-1; D is unclear. Germline lookup yields CDR1 DFQATT and CDR2 SNEGSKA (reference sequence). This CDR3 spans 16 amino acids. The V end lost 1 base, the J end lost 0 bases, and 13 bases lay between the germline ends. The CDR3 nucleotides are TGCAGTGCTAGAGTAGCCGGGCCCAGCTCCTACAATGAGCAGTTCTTC. Protein sequence: CSARVAGPSSYNEQFF.

This clonotype has a handful of counts. This may come from a read error, since a much larger clone is one base off. V usage is TRBV15 and J usage is TRBJ2-7, with 9 bases that match TRBD1. V gave up 2 bases and J gave up 6 bases; unmatched junction bases: 5. Germline values: CDR1 LNHNV, CDR2 YYDKDF (reference sequence). The CDR3 extends over 14 amino acids. CDR3 protein: CATSRQRTGVEQYF. The CDR3, as DNA: TGTGCCACCAGCAGACAACGGACAGGGGTCGAGCAGTACTTC.

This clonotype has more than one count but fewer than ten. The chain carries TRBV5-1 and TRBJ2-7; D ambiguous. The V and J ends lost 2 bases and 5 bases respectively, with 11 bases between them. Germline CDR1 and CDR2: SGHRS and YFSETQ. The CDR3 covers 13 residues. The CDR3 nucleotides are TGCGCCAGCAGCTTCCAGAGGACCGACGAGCAGTACTTC. Its protein product is CASSFQRTDEQYF.

V and J are TRBV19 and TRBJ1-1; no firm D call. The CDR3 contains 15 residues. V was pared by 5 bases and J by 3 bases, with 16 bases between. Germline values: CDR1 LNHDA, CDR2 SQIVND (reference sequence). CDR3 in DNA: TGTGCCAGTAGTGATCGGCCCCGATCCGACACTGAAGCTTTCTTT. Translated, it gives CASSDRPRSDTEAFF.

This clonotype was detected a few times. This chain joins TRBV29-1 and TRBJ1-1; 10 bases line up with TRBD1. Germline V gene data show CDR1 as SQVTM and CDR2 as ANQGSEA. The CDR3 extends over 14 amino acids. V was pared by 5 bases and J by 4 bases, with 7 bases of the junction left unmatched. The CDR3 DNA reads TGCAGCGTTCAAACGGGGGACAGGGGCACTGAAGCTTTCTTT. This translates into CSVQTGDRGTEAFF.

This clonotype was observed a handful of times. V is TRBV3-1 and J is TRBJ2-1, with 8 nucleotides matching TRBD2. Germline V gene sequence: CDR1 LGHDT, CDR2 YNNKEL (reference sequence). The ends lost 4 bases at V and 5 bases at J; junction bases unmatched: 4. This CDR3 is built from 14 residues. CDR3 sequence (DNA): TGTGCCAGCAGCCTTAGCGGGGACAACAATGAGCAGTTCTTC. This encodes CASSLSGDNNEQFF.

This clonotype was detected a few times. An end of the junction does not agree with germline; a read error may underlie this. The V gene is TRBV20-1, the J gene TRBJ2-1; 7 bases are shared with TRBD2. The length of the CDR3 is 16 residues. Germline assignment: CDR1 DFQATT and CDR2 SNEGSKA (reference sequence). Here the CDR3 reads CSVRWGDYTGYDEQFF. DNA of the CDR3: TGCAGTGTCAGGTGGGGGGACTACACGGGCTACGATGAGCAGTTCTTC.

The rearrangement joins TRBV10-3 to TRBJ1-2, with a weak D call TRBD1 (5 bases). The V gene lost 2 bases and the J gene lost 7 bases, with 8 bases spanning the gap. CDR3 size: 12 residues. Germline V gene lookup returns CDR1 ENHRY and CDR2 SYGVKD. The CDR3 region has the DNA TGTGCCATCAGTGAGCAGGGAGGTGGCTACACCTTC. Translated: CAISEQGGGYTF.

This clonotype turned up a few times. The genes are TRBV20-1 and TRBJ1-6; 9 bases align to TRBD1. Trimming cost V 5 bases and J 6 bases; bases outside gene matches: 11. CDR1 DFQATT and CDR2 SNEGSKA come from the germline V gene (reference sequence). This CDR3 region has 16 residues. CDR3 nucleotide sequence: TGCAGTGCTCCTACTTTCCAACAGGGGGCTAATTCACCCCTCCACTTT. Translating gives CSAPTFQQGANSPLHF.

A few counts support this clonotype. This chain connects TRBV3-1 to TRBJ1-2; 7 bases fit TRBD1. The CDR3 runs 15 residues. V shed 0 bases, J shed 6 bases, and the junction held 7 bases outside the gene matches. Germline assignment: CDR1 LGHDT and CDR2 YNNKEL (reference sequence). CDR3 sequence reads: CASSQDKGQGDGYTF. The CDR3 coding sequence is TGTGCCAGCAGCCAAGATAAAGGCCAGGGGGATGGCTACACCTTC.